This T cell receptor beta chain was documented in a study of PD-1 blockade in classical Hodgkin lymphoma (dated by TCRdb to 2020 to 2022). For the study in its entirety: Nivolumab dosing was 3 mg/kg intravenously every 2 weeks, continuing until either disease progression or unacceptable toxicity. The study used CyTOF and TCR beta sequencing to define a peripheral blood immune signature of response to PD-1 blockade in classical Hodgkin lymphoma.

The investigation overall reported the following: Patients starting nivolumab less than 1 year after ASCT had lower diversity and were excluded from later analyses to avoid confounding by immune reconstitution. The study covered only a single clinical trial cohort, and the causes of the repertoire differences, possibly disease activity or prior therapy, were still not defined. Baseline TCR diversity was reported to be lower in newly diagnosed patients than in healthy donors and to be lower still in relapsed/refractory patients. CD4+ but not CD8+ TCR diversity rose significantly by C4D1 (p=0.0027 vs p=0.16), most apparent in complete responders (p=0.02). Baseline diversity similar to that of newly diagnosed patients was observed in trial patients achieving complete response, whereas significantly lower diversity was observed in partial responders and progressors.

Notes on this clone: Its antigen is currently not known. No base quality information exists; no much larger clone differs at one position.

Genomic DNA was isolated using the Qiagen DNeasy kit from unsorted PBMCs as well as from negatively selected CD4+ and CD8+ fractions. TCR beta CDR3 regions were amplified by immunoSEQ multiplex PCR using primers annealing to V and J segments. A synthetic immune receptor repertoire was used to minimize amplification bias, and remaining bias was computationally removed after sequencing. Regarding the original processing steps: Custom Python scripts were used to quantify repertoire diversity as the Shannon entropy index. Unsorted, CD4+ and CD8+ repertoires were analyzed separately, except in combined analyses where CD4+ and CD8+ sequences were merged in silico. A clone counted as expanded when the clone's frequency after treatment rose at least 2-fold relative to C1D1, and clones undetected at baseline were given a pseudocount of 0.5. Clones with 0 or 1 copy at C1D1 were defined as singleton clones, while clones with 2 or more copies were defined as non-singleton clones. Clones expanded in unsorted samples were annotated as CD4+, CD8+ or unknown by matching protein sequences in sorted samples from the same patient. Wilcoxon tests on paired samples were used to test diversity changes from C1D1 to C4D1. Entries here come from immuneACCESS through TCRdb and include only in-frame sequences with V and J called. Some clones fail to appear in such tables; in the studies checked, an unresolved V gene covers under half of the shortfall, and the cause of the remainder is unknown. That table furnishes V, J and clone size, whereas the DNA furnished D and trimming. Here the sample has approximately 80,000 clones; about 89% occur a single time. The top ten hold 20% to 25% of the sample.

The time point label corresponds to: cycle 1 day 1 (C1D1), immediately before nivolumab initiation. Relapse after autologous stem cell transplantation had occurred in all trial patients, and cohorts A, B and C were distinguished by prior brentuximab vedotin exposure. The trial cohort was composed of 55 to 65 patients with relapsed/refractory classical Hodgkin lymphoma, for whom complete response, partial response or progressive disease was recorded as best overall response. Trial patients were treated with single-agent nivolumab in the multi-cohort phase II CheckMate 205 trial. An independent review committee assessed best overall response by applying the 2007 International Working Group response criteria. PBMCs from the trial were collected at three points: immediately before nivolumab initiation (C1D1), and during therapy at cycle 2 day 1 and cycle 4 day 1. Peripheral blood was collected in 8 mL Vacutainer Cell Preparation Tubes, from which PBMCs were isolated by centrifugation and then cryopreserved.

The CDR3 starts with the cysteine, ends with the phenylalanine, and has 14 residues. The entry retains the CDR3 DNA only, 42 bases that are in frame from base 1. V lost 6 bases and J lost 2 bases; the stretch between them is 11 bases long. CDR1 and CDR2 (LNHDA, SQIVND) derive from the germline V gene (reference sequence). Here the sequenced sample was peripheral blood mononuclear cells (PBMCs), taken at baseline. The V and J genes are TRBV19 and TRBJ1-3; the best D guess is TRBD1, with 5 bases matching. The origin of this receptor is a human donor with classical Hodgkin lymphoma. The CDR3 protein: CASRDGGAGNTIYF. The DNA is TGTGCCAGTAGGGATGGGGGAGCTGGAAACACCATATATTTT. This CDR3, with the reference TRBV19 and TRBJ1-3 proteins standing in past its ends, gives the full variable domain DGGITQSPKYLFRKEGQNVTLSCEQNLNHDAMYWYRQDPGQGLRLIYYSQIVNDFQKGDIAEGYSVSREKKESFPLTVTSAQKNPTAFYLCASRDGGAGNTIYFGEGSWLTVV.